This T cell receptor (beta chain) was profiled in a study of blood T cell repertoires in COVID-19. Profiling relied on immunoSEQ multiplex PCR, and the TCRdb table lists in-frame clones only, not all of them. The sample has a few hundred thousand clones; about nine tenths are singletons. The CDR3 is 13 amino acids. Trimming took off 6 bases at V and 4 bases at J, with 12 bases between the two ends. The germline CDR1 and CDR2 sequences are MNHEY and SVGAGI. Specimen: peripheral blood. The chain recombines TRBV6-5 with TRBJ1-2; D possibly corresponds to TRBD1 (5 bases). The TCR originated in a woman in her 30s with COVID-19, enrolled during active disease. The CDR3 region is CASSGDRSYGYTF. CDR3 DNA: TGTGCCAGCAGCGGCGACAGATCCTATGGCTACACCTTC.